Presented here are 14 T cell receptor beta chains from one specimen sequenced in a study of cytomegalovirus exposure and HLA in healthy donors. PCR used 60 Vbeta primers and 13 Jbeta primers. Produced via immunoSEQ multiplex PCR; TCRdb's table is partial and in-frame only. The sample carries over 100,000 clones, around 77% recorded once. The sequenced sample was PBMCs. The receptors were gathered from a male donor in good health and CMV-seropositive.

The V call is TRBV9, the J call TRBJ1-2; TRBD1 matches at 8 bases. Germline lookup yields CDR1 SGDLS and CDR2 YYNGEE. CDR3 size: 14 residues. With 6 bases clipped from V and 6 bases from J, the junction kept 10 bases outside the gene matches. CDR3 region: CASTSSRGLDGYTF. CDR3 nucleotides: TGTGCCAGCACCAGCAGCAGGGGGCTAGATGGCTACACCTTC.

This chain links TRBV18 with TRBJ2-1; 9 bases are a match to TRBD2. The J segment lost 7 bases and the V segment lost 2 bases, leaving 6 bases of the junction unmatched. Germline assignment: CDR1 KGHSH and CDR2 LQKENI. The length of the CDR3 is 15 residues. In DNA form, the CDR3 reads TGTGCCAGCTCACCAGGGCTAGCGGGAACAAATGAGCAGTTCTTC. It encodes CASSPGLAGTNEQFF.

The CDR3 sequence: CASSTDRNYGYTF. DNA of the CDR3: TGTGCCAGCAGCACAGACAGGAACTATGGCTACACCTTC. The chain is built from TRBV11-2 and TRBJ1-2, with D maybe TRBD1 (6 bases). The CDR3 spans 13 residues. V shed 5 bases and J shed 2 bases, with 9 bases lying between them. Looked up from germline, CDR1 is SGHAT and CDR2 is FQNNGV.

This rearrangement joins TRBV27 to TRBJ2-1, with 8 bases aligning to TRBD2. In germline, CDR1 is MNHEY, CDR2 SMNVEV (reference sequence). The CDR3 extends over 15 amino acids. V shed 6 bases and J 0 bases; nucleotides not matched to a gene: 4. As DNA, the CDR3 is TGTGCCAGCAGACGCGGGGGGTCCTCCTACAATGAGCAGTTCTTC. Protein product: CASRRGGSSYNEQFF.

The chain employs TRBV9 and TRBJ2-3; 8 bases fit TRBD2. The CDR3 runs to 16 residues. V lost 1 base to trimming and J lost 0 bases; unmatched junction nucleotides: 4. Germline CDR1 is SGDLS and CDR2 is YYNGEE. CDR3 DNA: TGTGCCAGCAGCGTACTTAGCGGGGAGAGCACAGATACGCAGTATTTT. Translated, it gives CASSVLSGESTDTQYF.

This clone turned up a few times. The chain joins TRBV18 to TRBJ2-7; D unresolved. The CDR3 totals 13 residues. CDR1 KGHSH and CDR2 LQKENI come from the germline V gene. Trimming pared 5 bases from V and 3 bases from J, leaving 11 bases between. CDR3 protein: CASSSTVGYEQYF. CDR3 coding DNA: TGTGCCAGCTCATCAACAGTCGGCTACGAGCAGTACTTC.

The DNA of the CDR3 is TGTGCCAGCACGTTCTCCCCCTTTATGGGCGGGAGGGGCATTAGTGAAAAACTGTTTTTT. Residues: CASTFSPFMGGRGISEKLFF. The chain is built from TRBV2 and TRBJ1-4; TRBD1 is a possible D gene (5 bases). Germline lookup yields CDR1 SNHLY and CDR2 FYNNEI. V was clipped by 7 bases and J by 7 bases, with 34 bases between them. The CDR3 runs to 20 residues.

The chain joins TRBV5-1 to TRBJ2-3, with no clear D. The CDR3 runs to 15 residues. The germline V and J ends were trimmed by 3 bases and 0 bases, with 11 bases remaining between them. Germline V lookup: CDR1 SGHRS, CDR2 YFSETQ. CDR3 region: CASSSQAPSTDTQYF. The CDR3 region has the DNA TGCGCCAGCAGCTCCCAGGCTCCTAGCACAGATACGCAGTATTTT.

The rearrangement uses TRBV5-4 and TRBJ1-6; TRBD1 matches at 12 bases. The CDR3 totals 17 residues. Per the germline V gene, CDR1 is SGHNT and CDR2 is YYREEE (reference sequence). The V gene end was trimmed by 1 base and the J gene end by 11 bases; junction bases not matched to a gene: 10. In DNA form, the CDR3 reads TGTGCCAGCAGCTTGCCCACGGGACAGGGGGCGTCTCCACCCCTCCACTTT. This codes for CASSLPTGQGASPPLHF.

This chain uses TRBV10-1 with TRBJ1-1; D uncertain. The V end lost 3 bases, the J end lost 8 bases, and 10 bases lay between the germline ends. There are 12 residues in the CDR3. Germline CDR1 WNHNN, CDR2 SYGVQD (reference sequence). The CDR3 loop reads CASSDSGVEAFF. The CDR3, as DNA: TGCGCCAGCAGTGATTCGGGAGTCGAAGCTTTCTTT.

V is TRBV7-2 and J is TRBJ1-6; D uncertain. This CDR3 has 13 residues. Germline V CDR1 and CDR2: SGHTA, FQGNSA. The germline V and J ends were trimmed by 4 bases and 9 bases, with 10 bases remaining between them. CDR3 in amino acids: CASSSRDSSPLHF. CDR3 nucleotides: TGTGCCAGCAGCTCCCGGGATAGTTCACCCCTCCACTTT.

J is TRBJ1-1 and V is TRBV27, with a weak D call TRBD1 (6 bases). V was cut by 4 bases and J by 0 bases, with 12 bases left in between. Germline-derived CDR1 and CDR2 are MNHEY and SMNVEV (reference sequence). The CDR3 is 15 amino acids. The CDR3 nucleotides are TGTGCCAGCAGTTCCGGACAGACCATGAACACTGAAGCTTTCTTT. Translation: CASSSGQTMNTEAFF.

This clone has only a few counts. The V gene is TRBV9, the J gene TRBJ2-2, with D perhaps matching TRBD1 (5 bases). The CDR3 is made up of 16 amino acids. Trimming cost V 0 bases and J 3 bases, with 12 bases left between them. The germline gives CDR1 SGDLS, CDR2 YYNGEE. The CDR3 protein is CASSVASGAYTGELFF. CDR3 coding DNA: TGTGCCAGCAGCGTAGCATCTGGGGCCTACACCGGGGAGCTGTTTTTT. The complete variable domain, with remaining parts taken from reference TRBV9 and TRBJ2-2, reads DSGVTQTPKHLITATGQRVTLRCSPRSGDLSVYWYQQSLDQGLQFLIQYYNGEERAKGNILERFSAQQFPDLHSELNLSSLELGDSALYFCASSVASGAYTGELFFGEGSRLTVL.

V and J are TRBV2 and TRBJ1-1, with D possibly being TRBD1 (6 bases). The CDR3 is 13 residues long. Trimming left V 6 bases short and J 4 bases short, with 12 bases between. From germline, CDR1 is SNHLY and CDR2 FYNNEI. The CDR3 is CASSDRPLTEAFF. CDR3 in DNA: TGTGCCAGCAGCGACAGGCCCCTCACTGAAGCTTTCTTT. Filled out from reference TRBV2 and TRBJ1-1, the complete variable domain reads EPEVTQTPSHQVTQMGQEVILRCVPISNHLYFYWYRQILGQKVEFLVSFYNNEISEKSEIFDDQFSVERPDGSNFTLKIRSTKLEDSAMYFCASSDRPLTEAFFGQGTRLTVV.